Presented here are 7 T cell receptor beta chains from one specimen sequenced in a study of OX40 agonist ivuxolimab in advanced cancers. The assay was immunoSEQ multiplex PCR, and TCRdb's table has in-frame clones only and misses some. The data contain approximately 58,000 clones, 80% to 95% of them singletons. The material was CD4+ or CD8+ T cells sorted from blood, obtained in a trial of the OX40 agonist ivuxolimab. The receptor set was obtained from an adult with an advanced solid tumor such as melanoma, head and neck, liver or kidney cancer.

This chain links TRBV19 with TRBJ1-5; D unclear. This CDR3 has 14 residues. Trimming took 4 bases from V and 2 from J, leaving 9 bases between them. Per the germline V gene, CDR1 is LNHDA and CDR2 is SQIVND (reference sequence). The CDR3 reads CASSSPEGNQPQHF. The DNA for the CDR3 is TGTGCCAGTAGTAGTCCCGAGGGCAATCAGCCCCAGCATTTT. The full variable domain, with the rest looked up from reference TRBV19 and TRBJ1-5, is DGGITQSPKYLFRKEGQNVTLSCEQNLNHDAMYWYRQDPGQGLRLIYYSQIVNDFQKGDIAEGYSVSREKKESFPLTVTSAQKNPTAFYLCASSSPEGNQPQHFGDGTRLSIL.

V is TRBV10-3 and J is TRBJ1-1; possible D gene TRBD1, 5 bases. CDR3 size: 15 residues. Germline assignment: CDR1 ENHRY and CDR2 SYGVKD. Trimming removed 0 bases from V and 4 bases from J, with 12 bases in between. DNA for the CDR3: TGTGCCATCAGTGAGTCGGCAGGGTCGACCACTGAAGCTTTCTTT. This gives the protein CAISESAGSTTEAFF.

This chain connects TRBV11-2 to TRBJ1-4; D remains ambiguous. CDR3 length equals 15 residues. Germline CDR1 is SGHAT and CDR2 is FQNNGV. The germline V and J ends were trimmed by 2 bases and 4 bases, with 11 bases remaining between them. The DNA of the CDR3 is TGTGCCAGCAGCTTAATTACGGGCCTTAATGAAAAACTGTTTTTT. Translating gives CASSLITGLNEKLFF.

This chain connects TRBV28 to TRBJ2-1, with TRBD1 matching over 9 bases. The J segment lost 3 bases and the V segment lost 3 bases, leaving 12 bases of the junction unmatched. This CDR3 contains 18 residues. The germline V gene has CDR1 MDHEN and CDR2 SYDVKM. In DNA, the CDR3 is TGTGCCAGCAGTTTGTTTGTGACACAGGGGGCCCTCTACAATGAGCAGTTCTTC. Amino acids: CASSLFVTQGALYNEQFF.

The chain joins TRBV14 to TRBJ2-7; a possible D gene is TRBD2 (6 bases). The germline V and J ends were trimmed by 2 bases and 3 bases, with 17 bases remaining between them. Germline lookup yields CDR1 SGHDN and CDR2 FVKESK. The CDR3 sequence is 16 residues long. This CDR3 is CASSQKSYGTFYEQYF. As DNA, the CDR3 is TGTGCCAGCAGCCAAAAGTCTTACGGGACTTTCTACGAGCAGTACTTC.

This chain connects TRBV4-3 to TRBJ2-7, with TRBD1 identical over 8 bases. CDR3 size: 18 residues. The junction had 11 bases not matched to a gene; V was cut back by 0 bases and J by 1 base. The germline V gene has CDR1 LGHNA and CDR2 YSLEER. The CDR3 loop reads CASSQDMIRGQGSYEQYF. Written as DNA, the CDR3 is TGCGCCAGCAGCCAAGATATGATAAGAGGACAGGGTTCCTACGAGCAGTACTTC.

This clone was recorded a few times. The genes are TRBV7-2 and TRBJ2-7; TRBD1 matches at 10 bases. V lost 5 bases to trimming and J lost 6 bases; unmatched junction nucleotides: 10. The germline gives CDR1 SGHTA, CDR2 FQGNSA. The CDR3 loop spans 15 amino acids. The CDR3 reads CASSPRTGGTGEQYF. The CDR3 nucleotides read TGTGCCAGCAGCCCTCGGACAGGGGGAACCGGCGAGCAGTACTTC. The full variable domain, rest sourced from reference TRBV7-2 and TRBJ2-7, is GAGVSQSPSNKVTEKGKDVELRCDPISGHTALYWYRQSLGQGLEFLIYFQGNSAPDKSGLPSDRFSAERTGGSVSTLTIQRTQQEDSAVYLCASSPRTGGTGEQYFGPGTRLTVT.